Presented here are 5 T cell receptor beta chains from one specimen sequenced in a study of blood T cell repertoires in COVID-19 (dated by TCRdb to the early 2020s). To prepare the library, the immunoSEQ multiplex PCR assay was applied. TCRdb limited this immuneACCESS table to in-frame rearrangements with V and J called. A share of clones is missing; checked studies link under half to unresolved V genes, and the rest is unexplained. The sample has 250,000 to 300,000 clones on record, around 92% of them singletons. In total, the top ten clones hold less than 2% of the sample. Sequencing was performed on PBMCs or T cells enriched from blood (not recorded which). The origin of the receptors is a woman aged 55-75 years who had recovered from COVID-19.

V and J are TRBV3-1 (or the pseudogene TRBV3-2) and TRBJ1-1; D may be TRBD1 (5 bases). CDR1 and CDR2 from the germline V gene are LGHDT and YNNKEL (reference sequence). The CDR3 loop spans 15 amino acids. Trimming pared 4 bases from V and 3 bases from J, leaving 15 bases between. The CDR3 sequence: CASSPTPARDTEAFF. CDR3 coding DNA: TGTGCCAGCAGCCCCACACCGGCCAGGGACACTGAAGCTTTCTTT.

The genes are TRBV28 and TRBJ1-1; D ambiguous. Germline CDR1 reads MDHEN; CDR2 reads SYDVKM. This CDR3 has 11 residues. Trimming removed 3 bases from V and 11 bases from J, with 10 bases in between. The CDR3 region is CASSLRGPAFF. Here the CDR3 DNA reads TGTGCCAGCAGTTTGCGAGGGCCGGCTTTCTTT. Full variable domain (rest looked up from reference TRBV28 and TRBJ1-1): DVKVTQSSRYLVKRTGEKVFLECVQDMDHENMFWYRQDPGLGLRLIYFSYDVKMKEKGDIPEGYSVSREKKERFSLILESASTNQTSMYLCASSLRGPAFFGQGTRLTVV.

This sequence joins TRBV15 and TRBJ1-1; no firm D call. V was pared by 0 bases and J by 4 bases, with 15 bases between. CDR3 length: 16 residues. Germline V gene sequence: CDR1 LNHNV, CDR2 YYDKDF (reference sequence). CDR3 in DNA: TGTGCCACCAGCAGAGATCGGTCCCGTTCGGGCACTGAAGCTTTCTTT. It specifies CATSRDRSRSGTEAFF.

The chain combines TRBV9 with TRBJ2-1; TRBD2 matches at 8 bases. The CDR3 has 14 residues. After removal of 4 bases from V and 8 bases from J, the junction contained 8 bases not matched to a gene. The germline V gene encodes CDR1 SGDLS and CDR2 YYNGEE. The CDR3 region is CASSFWTSSDEQFF. CDR3 nucleotides: TGTGCCAGCAGCTTCTGGACTAGCAGCGATGAGCAGTTCTTC. The variable domain in full, completed from reference TRBV9 and TRBJ2-1, reads DSGVTQTPKHLITATGQRVTLRCSPRSGDLSVYWYQQSLDQGLQFLIQYYNGEERAKGNILERFSAQQFPDLHSELNLSSLELGDSALYFCASSFWTSSDEQFFGPGTRLTVL.

V is TRBV12-3 or TRBV12-4 and J is TRBJ1-5, with 7 bases aligning to TRBD1. This CDR3 region has 13 residues. V gave up 0 bases and J gave up 8 bases; unmatched junction bases: 1. The CDR3 sequence: CASSLAQGEPQHF. For the CDR3, the DNA is TGTGCCAGCAGTTTAGCTCAGGGGGAGCCCCAGCATTTT.